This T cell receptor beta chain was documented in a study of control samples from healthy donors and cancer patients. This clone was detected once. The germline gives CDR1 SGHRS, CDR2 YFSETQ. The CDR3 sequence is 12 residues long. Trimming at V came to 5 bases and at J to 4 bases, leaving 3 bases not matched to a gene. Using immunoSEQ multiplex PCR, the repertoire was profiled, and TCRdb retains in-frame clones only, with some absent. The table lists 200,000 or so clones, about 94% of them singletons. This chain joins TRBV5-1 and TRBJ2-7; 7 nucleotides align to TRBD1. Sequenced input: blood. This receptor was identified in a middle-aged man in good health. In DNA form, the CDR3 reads TGCGCCAGCAGAGGGGGCGGGTACGAGCAGTACTTC. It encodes CASRGGGYEQYF.